One sample yielded the 13 T cell receptor beta chains listed below, sequenced in a study of neurological immune-mediated disorders. TCRdb passed the 5' RACE reads through MiXCR, listing each CDR3 protein once. The sample holds tens of thousands of distinct CDR3 sequences, over 5.5% seen once. The source material was PBMCs. All receptors derive from a middle-aged woman in good health.

This clonotype came up many times. V is TRBV20-1 and J is TRBJ2-3; 10 nucleotides match TRBD1. The length of the CDR3 is 15 residues. The ends lost 1 base at V and 2 bases at J; junction bases unmatched: 3. The germline CDR1 and CDR2 sequences are DFQATT and SNEGSKA (reference sequence). The CDR3 region is CSARGDRGLTDTQYF. The CDR3 nucleotides read TGCAGTGCTAGAGGGGACAGGGGACTCACAGATACGCAGTATTTT.

This clonotype was seen ten or more times. This sequence joins TRBV29-1 and TRBJ2-7, with TRBD2 identical over 8 bases. Germline CDR1 SQVTM, CDR2 ANQGSEA. Losses at the gene ends were 4 bases for V and 3 bases for J; bases not matched to a gene: 2. The CDR3 spans 12 residues. CDR3 sequence (DNA): TGCAGCGTTGTCACTAGCGGCTACGAGCAGTACTTC. Protein product: CSVVTSGYEQYF.

This clonotype has at least ten counts. The J gene is TRBJ2-7, the V gene TRBV11-2; tentative D call: TRBD1 (6 bases). This CDR3 has 12 residues. The germline gives CDR1 SGHAT, CDR2 FQNNGV. V was cut by 5 bases and J by 9 bases, with 14 bases left in between. This CDR3 reads CASSPMGAVQYF. Written as DNA, the CDR3 is TGTGCCAGCAGCCCCATGGGGGCGGTGCAGTACTTC.

This clonotype was counted many times. J is TRBJ2-3 and V is TRBV7-2; D is possibly TRBD2 (5 bases). This CDR3 contains 13 residues. Germline-derived CDR1 and CDR2 are SGHTA and FQGNSA. V lost 3 bases and J 2 bases, leaving 6 bases between the germline ends. This chain's CDR3 is CASSFSDTDTQYF. As DNA, the CDR3 is TGTGCCAGCAGCTTTAGCGACACAGATACGCAGTATTTT.

This clonotype is medium-sized (0.01 to 0.1%) in the sample. The chain has TRBV3-1 and TRBJ2-7; no definite D call. V was shortened by 6 bases and J by 3 bases, with 6 bases between the two germline ends. Germline V gene data show CDR1 as LGHDT and CDR2 as YNNKEL (reference sequence). The CDR3 consists of 11 residues. CDR3 coding DNA: TGTGCCAGCAGTTCCGTCTACGAGCAGTACTTC. As protein: CASSSVYEQYF.

This clonotype showed up many times. This sequence joins TRBV15 and TRBJ2-1; D tentatively reads TRBD1 or TRBD2 (5 bases each). V shed 0 bases and J shed 4 bases, with 10 bases lying between them. The CDR3 has 15 residues. The germline V gene has CDR1 LNHNV and CDR2 YYDKDF (reference sequence). DNA for the CDR3: TGTGCCACCAGCAGAGATAAGGGACGGTACAATGAGCAGTTCTTC. Translation gives CATSRDKGRYNEQFF.

This clonotype was counted ten times or more. A junction boundary mismatches the germline segment, possibly from a read error. The chain recombines TRBV19 with TRBJ2-1; the match to TRBD1 covers 10 bases. This CDR3 has 13 residues. Germline values: CDR1 LNHDA, CDR2 SQIVND (reference sequence). In nucleotides, the CDR3 is TGTGCCAGTAGTCTAGACAGGGGGCCTGAGCAGTTCTTC. This translates into CASSLDRGPEQFF.

This clonotype was picked up many times. The gene calls are TRBV18 and TRBJ2-7; D ambiguous. The CDR3 sequence is 13 residues long. V dropped 6 bases and J dropped 7 bases, with 16 bases sitting between them. The germline gives CDR1 KGHSH, CDR2 LQKENI. DNA of the CDR3: TGTGCCAGCTCCCCTGACCGTACGAGGGAGCAGTACTTC. Translated: CASSPDRTREQYF.

This clonotype was counted ten times or more. This rearrangement joins TRBV20-1 to TRBJ2-3, with 8 bases aligning to TRBD2. CDR3 length: 13 residues. V shed 4 bases, J shed 3 bases, and the junction held 3 bases outside the gene matches. Germline-derived CDR1 and CDR2 are DFQATT and SNEGSKA (reference sequence). The CDR3 coding sequence is TGCAGTGCTACGGCGGGAGGTACAGATACGCAGTATTTT. Translation gives CSATAGGTDTQYF.

This clonotype is deemed medium-sized. V is TRBV2 and J is TRBJ2-2; unclear D gene. Germline V gene data show CDR1 as SNHLY and CDR2 as FYNNEI. The length of the CDR3 is 16 residues. The germline V and J ends were trimmed by 3 bases and 7 bases, with 18 bases remaining between them. CDR3 region: CASSDSKVPRHGELFF. CDR3 nucleotides: TGTGCCAGCAGTGATAGTAAGGTCCCACGTCACGGGGAGCTGTTTTTT.

This clonotype has a count of ten or more. As DNA, the CDR3 is TGTGCCAGCCGCAATGGGGGCTCTGGGGCCAACGTCCTGACTTTC. Its translation: CASRNGGSGANVLTF. This sequence joins TRBV28 and TRBJ2-6; D possibly uses TRBD1 or TRBD2 (5 bases each). The CDR3 contains 15 residues. Deletions cut 8 bases from V and 0 bases from J, with 11 bases between. Germline CDR1 and CDR2: MDHEN and SYDVKM.

In its sample, this clonotype was seen many times. The genes are TRBV7-6 and TRBJ1-5, with no clear D. Trimming cost V 6 bases and J 6 bases, with 12 bases left between them. This CDR3 comprises 13 residues. Germline V lookup: CDR1 SGHVS, CDR2 FNYEAQ. CDR3 amino acids: CASSQESGQPQHF. The CDR3 DNA is TGTGCCAGCAGTCAGGAATCGGGTCAGCCCCAGCATTTT.

This clonotype appeared many times. The CDR3 region has the DNA TGTGCCATCAGTTTGCCGGGGCCCCAAGAGACCCAGTACTTC. Protein sequence: CAISLPGPQETQYF. The chain is built from TRBV10-3 and TRBJ2-5; the D gene could be TRBD1 or TRBD2 (5 bases each). V dropped 5 bases and J dropped 1 base, with 11 bases sitting between them. The CDR3 has 14 residues. CDR1 ENHRY and CDR2 SYGVKD come from the germline V gene.